This entry lists 11 T cell receptor beta chains sequenced from one sample in a study of blood T cell repertoires in COVID-19. Data came from immunoSEQ multiplex PCR; TCRdb stores just in-frame clones and leaves some out. The sample has over 150,000 clones, 75% to 80% seen once. Sequencing was done on a sample of peripheral blood. The receptors here all came from a woman between 65 and 79 years old with acute or convalescent COVID-19.

This clone has more than one count but fewer than ten. The genes are TRBV14 and TRBJ2-7, with 12 bases identical to TRBD2. V shed 0 bases and J 1 base; nucleotides not matched to a gene: 7. Germline CDR1 SGHDN, CDR2 FVKESK. This CDR3 has 18 amino acids. The CDR3 DNA follows: TGTGCCAGCAGCCAAGATGTCTCTAGCGGGAGGGTTTCCTACGAGCAGTACTTC. Protein product: CASSQDVSSGRVSYEQYF.

The V gene is TRBV6-5, the J gene TRBJ2-2, with 7 nucleotides matching TRBD1. The V gene's germline CDR1 is MNHEY and CDR2 SVGAGI. The CDR3 extends over 15 amino acids. The ends lost 5 bases at V and 5 bases at J; junction bases unmatched: 8. The CDR3 protein is CASSRMDRLTGELFF. DNA for the CDR3: TGTGCCAGCAGTAGAATGGACAGGCTTACCGGGGAGCTGTTTTTT.

The genes are TRBV19 and TRBJ2-7; 8 nucleotides line up with TRBD1. V dropped 4 bases and J dropped 2; count of bases not matched to a gene: 4. The CDR3 sequence is 14 residues long. Looked up from germline, CDR1 is LNHDA and CDR2 is SQIVND (reference sequence). In nucleotides, the CDR3 is TGTGCCAGTAGTAAGGACAGGGCTACCTACGAGCAGTACTTC. Translation gives CASSKDRATYEQYF.

The chain joins TRBV11-2 to TRBJ2-7; D might be TRBD2 (5 bases). The germline V gene encodes CDR1 SGHAT and CDR2 FQNNGV. The CDR3 is 14 residues long. Trimming pared 3 bases from V and 2 bases from J, leaving 11 bases between. DNA of the CDR3: TGTGCCAGCAGCTTGAGCGGACCAACCTACGAGCAGTACTTC. Amino acid sequence: CASSLSGPTYEQYF.

The rearrangement links TRBV3-1 (or the pseudogene TRBV3-2) to TRBJ2-6; 8 bases line up with TRBD1. Germline V lookup: CDR1 LGHDT, CDR2 YNNKEL (reference sequence). The CDR3 consists of 17 residues. The V segment lost 6 bases and the J segment 2 bases; nucleotides outside the gene matches: 9. CDR3 loop: CASRLSQGAAGANVLTF. The CDR3 DNA is TGTGCCAGCAGGCTGAGTCAGGGGGCTGCTGGGGCCAACGTCCTGACTTTC.

The chain has TRBV2 and TRBJ2-7; the match to TRBD2 covers 9 bases. Germline V CDR1 and CDR2: SNHLY, FYNNEI. The J segment lost 4 bases and the V segment lost 6 bases, leaving 7 bases of the junction unmatched. The CDR3 length is 14 residues. The CDR3 DNA is TGTGCCAGCAGCCAAGGGGCGGGAGGGTACGAGCAGTACTTC. Amino acids: CASSQGAGGYEQYF.

The chain employs TRBV27 and TRBJ2-2; 10 nucleotides line up with TRBD1. This CDR3 region has 15 residues. Germline values: CDR1 MNHEY, CDR2 SMNVEV (reference sequence). J gave up 6 bases and V 6 bases, and 7 bases lay outside the gene matches. The CDR3 sequence: CASSQDRGLPGELFF. The CDR3 DNA reads as TGTGCCAGCAGCCAAGACAGGGGGCTCCCCGGGGAGCTGTTTTTT.

The chain is built from TRBV12-3 or TRBV12-4 and TRBJ2-1, with D tentatively TRBD2 (5 bases). Deletions cut 8 bases from V and 4 bases from J, with 9 bases between. This CDR3 is 12 amino acids long. CDR3 region: CASSLGYNEQFF. The CDR3 DNA reads as TGTGCCAGCTCACTAGGTTACAATGAGCAGTTCTTC.

The chain joins TRBV7-9 to TRBJ1-5, with 9 bases identical to TRBD1. The CDR3 runs 14 residues. The V gene end was trimmed by 4 bases and the J gene end by 2 bases; junction bases not matched to a gene: 0. The V gene's germline CDR1 is SEHNR and CDR2 FQNEAQ (reference sequence). This chain's CDR3 is CASSWTGGNQPQHF. The DNA of the CDR3 is TGTGCCAGCAGCTGGACAGGGGGCAATCAGCCCCAGCATTTT.

The chain joins TRBV27 to TRBJ2-1, with D possibly being TRBD2 (5 bases). The V gene lost 5 bases and the J gene lost 3 bases, with 14 bases spanning the gap. The V gene's germline CDR1 is MNHEY and CDR2 SMNVEV (reference sequence). This CDR3 comprises 15 residues. CDR3 sequence reads: CASSPGLDYYNEQFF. In DNA form, the CDR3 reads TGTGCCAGCAGTCCCGGACTCGACTACTACAATGAGCAGTTCTTC.

For the CDR3, the DNA is TGTGCCAGCAGCTTAGATGGTGGGAACAGGGCGGTTGAGCAGTTCTTC. It specifies CASSLDGGNRAVEQFF. This chain uses TRBV11-2 with TRBJ2-1, with D perhaps matching TRBD1 (6 bases). The CDR3 is 16 residues long. Trimming stripped 0 bases from V and 9 bases from J, with 18 bases between. Germline loops: CDR1 SGHAT, CDR2 FQNNGV.